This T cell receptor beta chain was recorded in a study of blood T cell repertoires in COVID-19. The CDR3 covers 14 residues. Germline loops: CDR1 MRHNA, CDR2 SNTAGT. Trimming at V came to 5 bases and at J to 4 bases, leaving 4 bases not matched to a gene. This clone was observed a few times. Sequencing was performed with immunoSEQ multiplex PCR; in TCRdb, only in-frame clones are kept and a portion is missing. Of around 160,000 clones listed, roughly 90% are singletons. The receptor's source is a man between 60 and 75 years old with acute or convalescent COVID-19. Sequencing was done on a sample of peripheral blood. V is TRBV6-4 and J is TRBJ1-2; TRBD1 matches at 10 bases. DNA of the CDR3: TGTGCCAGCAGTTCCTGGACAGGGGGCTATGGCTACACCTTC. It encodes CASSSWTGGYGYTF.